The clone carrying this T cell receptor (beta chain) was counted ten times or more. Its specificity is not known. Trimming pared 2 bases from V and 2 bases from J, leaving 7 bases between. The length of the CDR3 is 14 residues. The germline gives CDR1 MDHEN, CDR2 SYDVKM. This specimen comes from a study of T-cell reconstitution after alpha-beta-depleted transplantation in children. Findings of the study overall: In some patients, recipient T cells and intrathymic progenitors surviving conditioning explained high day-60 diversity. Two months or so post-transplant, alpha-beta T cells reportedly derived from several hundred expanded graft clones. Most T-cell counts and diversity one year after the transplant came from T cells that were newly produced.

As it was prepared, the TCRbeta library received unique molecular identifiers. From the PCR reads, TCRdb called clonotypes with MiXCR, one entry per CDR3 protein. The sample holds 200,000 or so distinct CDR3 sequences, 6.3% seen once. The material sequenced was PBMCs, taken before TCRalphabeta/CD19-depleted stem cell transplant. The clonotype comes from a girl under three years old with combined immunodeficiency, due to receive a stem cell transplant. The rearrangement links TRBV28 to TRBJ1-3; D ambiguous. DNA of the CDR3: TGTGCCAGCAGTTTAGTGGGAACTGGAAACACCATATATTTT. Protein: CASSLVGTGNTIYF.